This is a list of T cell receptor beta chains from one sample in a study of blood T cell repertoires in COVID-19. TCRdb keeps only in-frame clones here, not all; method: immunoSEQ multiplex PCR. The sample records around 180,000 clones, approximately 79% being singletons. Sample: peripheral blood. Receptor source: a man in his 60s with active or convalescent COVID-19. CDR3s include the opening cysteine and the closing phenylalanine or tryptophan. The D gene is left open where the match is weak. A clone size is listed for some rows: how often the clone was seen (once, few, many), or a class if it is expanded.

v_gene	j_gene	d_gene	abundance	CDR3aa	CDR3nt
TRBV25-1	TRBJ1-2	-	-	CASSEFAGGEGYGYTF	TGTGCCAGCAGTGAATTTGCTGGGGGCGAAGGCTATGGCTACACCTTC
TRBV12-3/TRBV12-4	TRBJ2-6	-	-	CASASSGANVLTF	TGTGCCAGCGCCAGCTCTGGGGCCAACGTCCTGACTTTC
TRBV6-5	TRBJ2-7	TRBD2	-	CASNLGLAGGYEQYF	TGTGCCAGCAACCTCGGACTAGCGGGAGGTTACGAGCAGTACTTC
TRBV19	TRBJ1-5	-	once	CASSTGALQPQHF	TGTGCCAGTAGTACAGGGGCACTTCAGCCCCAGCATTTT
TRBV6-5	TRBJ1-6	-	-	CASSYNERGSPLHF	TGTGCCAGCAGTTACAATGAGCGGGGTTCACCCCTCCACTTT
TRBV2	TRBJ2-7	-	-	CASSEEERSSYEQYF	TGTGCCAGCAGTGAAGAGGAACGGAGCTCCTACGAGCAGTACTTC
TRBV6-2/TRBV6-3	TRBJ1-2	TRBD1	-	CASSWGQGSGYTF	TGTGCCAGCAGTTGGGGACAGGGAAGCGGCTACACCTTC
TRBV12-3/TRBV12-4	TRBJ2-1	TRBD2	once	CASSGGHNEQFF	TGTGCCAGCTCGGGAGGGCACAATGAGCAGTTCTTC
TRBV5-6	TRBJ1-6	TRBD1	once	CASSLGTGSSPLHF	TGTGCCAGCAGCCTGGGGACAGGTTCAAGCCCCCTCCACTTT
TRBV12-5	TRBJ2-1	-	few	CASGLDRFAGLEDEQFF	TGTGCTAGTGGTTTGGACCGATTTGCGGGGCTGGAGGATGAGCAGTTCTTC
TRBV27	TRBJ2-7	-	few	CAAGYAAYEQYF	TGTGCCGCGGGCTACGCAGCCTACGAGCAGTACTTC
TRBV5-1	TRBJ2-3	-	-	CASSSGIRADTQYF	TGCGCCAGCAGCTCCGGGATCCGGGCAGATACGCAGTATTTT
TRBV7-2	TRBJ1-2	-	once	CASSHPRGTNYGYTF	TGTGCCAGCAGCCACCCTAGGGGGACTAACTATGGCTACACCTTC
TRBV15	TRBJ1-6	TRBD1	-	CATRLRQGNSPLHF	TGTGCCACCAGACTTAGACAGGGGAATTCACCCCTCCACTTT
TRBV18	TRBJ1-3	-	-	CASSPDRGNTIYF	TGTGCCAGCTCACCCGACAGAGGAAACACCATATATTTT
TRBV18	TRBJ2-5	-	-	CASSPDLQETQYF	TGTGCCAGCTCACCAGACTTGCAAGAGACCCAGTACTTC
TRBV30	TRBJ1-4	-	-	CAWNLKSQRPTNEKLFF	TGTGCCTGGAATTTAAAATCACAGAGACCAACTAATGAAAAACTGTTTTTT
TRBV9	TRBJ2-5	TRBD2	-	CASARTSGSLETQYF	TGTGCCAGCGCCCGGACTAGCGGGAGTCTTGAGACCCAGTACTTC
TRBV5-1	TRBJ1-4	TRBD1	-	CASSPDRASEKLFF	TGCGCCAGCAGCCCGGACAGGGCGAGTGAAAAACTGTTTTTT
TRBV4-1	TRBJ2-7	TRBD2	-	CASSPTSAPYEQYF	TGCGCCAGCAGCCCGACTAGCGCGCCCTACGAGCAGTACTTC
TRBV11-2	TRBJ2-2	-	-	CASSPRRAGELFF	TGTGCCAGCAGCCCCCGGAGGGCCGGGGAGCTGTTTTTT
TRBV2	TRBJ2-3	-	-	CASILGPAGNTQYF	TGTGCCAGCATTCTGGGCCCCGCAGGGAATACGCAGTATTTT
TRBV5-4	TRBJ1-2	-	-	CASSFSRQVAGYTF	TGTGCCAGCAGCTTTTCCAGGCAGGTGGCTGGCTACACCTTC
TRBV5-1	TRBJ1-2	TRBD1	-	CASSLDRGEGYTF	TGCGCCAGCAGCTTGGACAGGGGGGAAGGCTACACCTTC
TRBV12-5	TRBJ2-3	TRBD1	-	CASGFPHRGGTDTQYF	TGTGCTAGTGGTTTTCCCCACAGGGGGGGCACAGATACGCAGTATTTT
TRBV28	TRBJ1-2	-	once	CASSLDSYGYTF	TGTGCCAGCAGTTTAGACAGCTATGGCTACACCTTC
TRBV5-1	TRBJ2-5	TRBD2	-	CASSSTSGRRFGETQYF	TGCGCCAGCAGCTCAACTAGCGGGAGGCGTTTCGGAGAGACCCAGTACTTC
TRBV4-3	TRBJ2-5	TRBD2	few	CASSVRLAAEETQYF	TGCGCCAGCAGCGTTAGACTAGCGGCAGAAGAGACCCAGTACTTC
TRBV15	TRBJ1-5	-	-	CATSRGDNSNQPQHF	TGTGCCACCAGCAGAGGCGATAATAGCAATCAGCCCCAGCATTTT
TRBV6-5	TRBJ2-3	TRBD1	once	CASSYLGQGVDAQYF	TGTGCCAGCAGTTACTTGGGACAGGGGGTCGACGCGCAGTATTTT
TRBV10-3	TRBJ2-1	TRBD2	-	CAISSPGLAGYNEQFF	TGTGCCATCAGCTCCCCGGGACTAGCGGGCTACAATGAGCAGTTCTTC
TRBV5-1	TRBJ2-2	TRBD2	-	CASAGGGGTGELFF	TGCGCCAGCGCGGGGGGAGGCGGCACCGGGGAGCTGTTTTTT
TRBV29-1	TRBJ1-2	-	-	CSSQLLGYGYTF	TGCAGCTCACAGCTTTTAGGCTATGGCTACACCTTC
TRBV5-1	TRBJ2-2	TRBD2	-	CASRRAGGRALFDGELFF	TGCGCCAGCCGCCGGGCCGGCGGGAGGGCCCTCTTTGACGGGGAGCTGTTTTTT
TRBV18	TRBJ1-4	-	-	CASSPAANEKLFF	TGTGCCAGCTCACCAGCAGCTAATGAAAAACTGTTTTTT
TRBV2	TRBJ2-3	-	-	CASIEQGSTQYF	TGTGCCAGCATTGAACAGGGAAGTACGCAGTATTTT
TRBV7-9	TRBJ2-1	-	-	CASSLATGTPMGGEQFF	TGTGCCAGCAGCTTAGCGACGGGGACACCTATGGGTGGGGAGCAGTTCTTC
TRBV7-3	TRBJ2-1	TRBD2	few	CASSTSSGTSYNEQFF	TGTGCCAGCAGCACGTCCAGCGGGACCTCCTACAATGAGCAGTTCTTC